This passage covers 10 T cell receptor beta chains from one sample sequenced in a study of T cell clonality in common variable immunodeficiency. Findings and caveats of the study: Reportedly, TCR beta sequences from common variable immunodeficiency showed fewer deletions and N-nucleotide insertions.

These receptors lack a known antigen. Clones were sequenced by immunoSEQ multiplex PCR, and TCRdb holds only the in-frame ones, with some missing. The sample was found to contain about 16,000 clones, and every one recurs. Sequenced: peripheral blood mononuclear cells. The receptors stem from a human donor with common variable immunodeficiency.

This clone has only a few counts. CDR3 bases read: TGTGCCAGCAGCTTGTCTACGCCTTACGAG. Its protein is CASSLSTPYE. The entire CDR3 is CASSLSTPYEQYF. This chain uses TRBV7-2 with TRBJ2-7, with no clear D. The CDR3 end lies 3 residues beyond the end of the read and is filled in from the germline J gene. The V end was cut by 3 bases, the J end by 4 bases, with 10 bases between. This CDR3 spans 13 amino acids. Germline V lookup: CDR1 SGHTA, CDR2 FQGNSA. Full variable domain (rest looked up from reference TRBV7-2 and TRBJ2-7): GAGVSQSPSNKVTEKGKDVELRCDPISGHTALYWYRQSLGQGLEFLIYFQGNSAPDKSGLPSDRFSAERTGGSVSTLTIQRTQQEDSAVYLCASSLSTPYEQYFGPGTRLTVT.

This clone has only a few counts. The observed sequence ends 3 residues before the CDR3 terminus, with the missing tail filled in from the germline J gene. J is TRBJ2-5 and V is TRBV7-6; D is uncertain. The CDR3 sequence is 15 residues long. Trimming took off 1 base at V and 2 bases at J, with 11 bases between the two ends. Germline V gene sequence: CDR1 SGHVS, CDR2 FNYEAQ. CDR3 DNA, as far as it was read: TGTGCCAGCAGCTTAGTGGCAGTACCTCAAGAGACC. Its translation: CASSLVAVPQET. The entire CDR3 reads CASSLVAVPQETQYF.

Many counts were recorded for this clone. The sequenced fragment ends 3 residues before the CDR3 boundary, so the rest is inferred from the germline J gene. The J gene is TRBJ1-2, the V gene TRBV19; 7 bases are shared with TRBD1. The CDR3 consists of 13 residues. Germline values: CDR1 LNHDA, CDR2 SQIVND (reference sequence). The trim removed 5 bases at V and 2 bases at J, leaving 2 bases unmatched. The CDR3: CASSWDRNYGYTF. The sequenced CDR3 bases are TGTGCCAGTAGTTGGGACAGAAACTATGGC.

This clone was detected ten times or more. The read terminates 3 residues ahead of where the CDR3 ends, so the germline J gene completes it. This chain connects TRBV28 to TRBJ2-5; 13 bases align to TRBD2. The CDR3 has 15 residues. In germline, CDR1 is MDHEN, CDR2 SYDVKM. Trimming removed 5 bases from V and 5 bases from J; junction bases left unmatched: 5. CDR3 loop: CASSETSGGTETQYF. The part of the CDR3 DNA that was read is TGTGCCAGCAGTGAGACTAGCGGGGGGACGGAGACC.

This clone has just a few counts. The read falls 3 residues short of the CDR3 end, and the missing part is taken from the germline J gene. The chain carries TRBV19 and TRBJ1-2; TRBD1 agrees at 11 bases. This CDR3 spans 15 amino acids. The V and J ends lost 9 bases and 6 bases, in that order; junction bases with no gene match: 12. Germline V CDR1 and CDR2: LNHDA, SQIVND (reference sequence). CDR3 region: CASYYWTGGADGYTF. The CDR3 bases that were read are TGTGCCAGCTACTATTGGACAGGGGGCGCGGATGGC.

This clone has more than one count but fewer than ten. CDR3 sequence reads: CASRGDSYEQYF. The DNA read from the CDR3 is TGTGCCAGCAGGGGGGACTCTTACGAG. The J gene is TRBJ2-7, the V gene TRBV2; D is perhaps TRBD2 (6 bases). With the read ending 3 residues before the CDR3 end, the germline J gene is used to fill in that end. There are 12 residues in the CDR3. V lost 6 bases, J lost 4 bases, and 10 bases lay in between. The V gene's germline CDR1 is SNHLY and CDR2 FYNNEI.

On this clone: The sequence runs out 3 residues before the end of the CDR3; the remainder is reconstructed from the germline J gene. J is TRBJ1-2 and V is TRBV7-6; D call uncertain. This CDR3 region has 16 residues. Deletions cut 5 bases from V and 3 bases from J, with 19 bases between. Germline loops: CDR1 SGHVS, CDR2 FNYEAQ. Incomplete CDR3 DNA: TGTGCCAGCAGCACGACCCCGGCGGGGAGGGACTATGGC. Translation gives CASSTTPAGRDYG. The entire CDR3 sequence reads CASSTTPAGRDYGYTF.

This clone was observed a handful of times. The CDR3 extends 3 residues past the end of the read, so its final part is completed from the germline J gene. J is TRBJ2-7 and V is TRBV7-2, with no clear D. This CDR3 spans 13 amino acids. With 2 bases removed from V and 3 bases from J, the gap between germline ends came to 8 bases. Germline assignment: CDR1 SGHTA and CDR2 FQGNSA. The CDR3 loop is CASSLQASYEQYF. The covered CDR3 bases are TGTGCCAGCAGCTTACAGGCCAGCTACGAG.

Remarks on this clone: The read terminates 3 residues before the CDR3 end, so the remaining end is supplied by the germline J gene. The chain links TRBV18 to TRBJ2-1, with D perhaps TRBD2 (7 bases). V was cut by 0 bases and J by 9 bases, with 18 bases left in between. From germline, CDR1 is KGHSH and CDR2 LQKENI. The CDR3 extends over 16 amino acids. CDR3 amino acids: CASSPPIGGAESEQFF. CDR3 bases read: TGTGCCAGCTCACCACCGATTGGGGGGGCTGAGAGTGAG.

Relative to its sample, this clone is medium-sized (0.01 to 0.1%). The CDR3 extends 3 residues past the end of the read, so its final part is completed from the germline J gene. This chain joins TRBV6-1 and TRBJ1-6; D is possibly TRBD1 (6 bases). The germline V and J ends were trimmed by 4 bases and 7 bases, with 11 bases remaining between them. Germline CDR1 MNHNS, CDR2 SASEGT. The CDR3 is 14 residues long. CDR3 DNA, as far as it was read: TGTGCCAGCAGTGCGAGGACAGTGAATTCACCC. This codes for CASSARTVNSP. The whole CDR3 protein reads CASSARTVNSPLHF.